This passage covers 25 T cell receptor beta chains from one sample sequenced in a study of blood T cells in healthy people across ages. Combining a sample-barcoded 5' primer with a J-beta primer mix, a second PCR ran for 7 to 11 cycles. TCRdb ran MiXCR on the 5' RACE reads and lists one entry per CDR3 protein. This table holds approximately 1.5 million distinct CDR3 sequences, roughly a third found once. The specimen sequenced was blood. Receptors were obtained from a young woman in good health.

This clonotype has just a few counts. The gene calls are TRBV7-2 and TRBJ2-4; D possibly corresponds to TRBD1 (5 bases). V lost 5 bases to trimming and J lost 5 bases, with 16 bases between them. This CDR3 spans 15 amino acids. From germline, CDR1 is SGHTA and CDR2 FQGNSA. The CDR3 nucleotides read TGTGCCAGCAGCCCCCGTTTAGGCAGGGAAAACATTCAGTACTTC. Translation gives CASSPRLGRENIQYF.

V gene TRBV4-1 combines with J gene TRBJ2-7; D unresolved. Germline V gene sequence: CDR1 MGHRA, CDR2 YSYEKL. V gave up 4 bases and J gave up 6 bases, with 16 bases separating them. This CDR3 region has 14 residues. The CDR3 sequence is CASSLQDGDREQYF. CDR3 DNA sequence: TGCGCCAGCAGCCTCCAAGACGGAGACCGCGAGCAGTACTTC.

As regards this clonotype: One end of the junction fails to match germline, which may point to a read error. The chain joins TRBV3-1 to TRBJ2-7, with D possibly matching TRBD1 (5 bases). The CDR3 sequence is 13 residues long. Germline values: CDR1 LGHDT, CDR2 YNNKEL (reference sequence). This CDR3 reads CASSQDRGSEQYF. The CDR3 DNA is TGCGCCAGCAGCCAAGATAGGGGATCCGAGCAGTACTTC.

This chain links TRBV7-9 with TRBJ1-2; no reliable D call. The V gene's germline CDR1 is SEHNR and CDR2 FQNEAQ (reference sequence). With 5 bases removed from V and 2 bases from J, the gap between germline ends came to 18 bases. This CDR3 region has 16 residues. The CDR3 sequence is CASSAQRTPLNYGYTF. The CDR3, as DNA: TGTGCCAGCAGCGCCCAACGGACGCCTCTAAACTATGGCTACACCTTC.

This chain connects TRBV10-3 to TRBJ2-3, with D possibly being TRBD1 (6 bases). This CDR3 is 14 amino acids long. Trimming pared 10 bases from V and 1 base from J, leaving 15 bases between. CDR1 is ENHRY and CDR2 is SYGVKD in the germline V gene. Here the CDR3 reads CATFQGRGTDTQYF. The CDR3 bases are TGTGCCACATTCCAGGGGCGGGGCACAGATACGCAGTATTTT.

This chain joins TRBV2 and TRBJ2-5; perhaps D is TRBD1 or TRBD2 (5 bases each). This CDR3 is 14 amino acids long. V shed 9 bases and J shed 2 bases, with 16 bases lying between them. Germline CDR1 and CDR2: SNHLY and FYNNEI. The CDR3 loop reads CASPARDGQETQYF. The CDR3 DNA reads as TGTGCCAGTCCTGCCCGGGACGGTCAAGAGACCCAGTACTTC.

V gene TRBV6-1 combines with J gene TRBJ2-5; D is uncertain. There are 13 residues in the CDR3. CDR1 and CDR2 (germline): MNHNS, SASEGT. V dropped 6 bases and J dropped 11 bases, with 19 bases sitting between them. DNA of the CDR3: TGTGCCAGCAGACCCGTGGCCAGCTACGGGCAGTACTTC. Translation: CASRPVASYGQYF.

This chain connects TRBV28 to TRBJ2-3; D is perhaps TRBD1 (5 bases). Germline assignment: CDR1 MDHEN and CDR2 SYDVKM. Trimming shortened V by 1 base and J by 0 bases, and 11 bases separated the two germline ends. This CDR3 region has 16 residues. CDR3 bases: TGTGCCAGCAGTTTATTGACAGCCTCTAGCACAGATACGCAGTATTTT. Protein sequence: CASSLLTASSTDTQYF.

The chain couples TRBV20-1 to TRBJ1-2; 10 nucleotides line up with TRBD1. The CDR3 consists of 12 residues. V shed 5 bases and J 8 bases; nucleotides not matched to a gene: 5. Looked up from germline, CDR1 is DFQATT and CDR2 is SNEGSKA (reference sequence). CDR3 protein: CSAFGTGVGYTF. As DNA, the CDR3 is TGCAGTGCTTTCGGGACAGGGGTCGGCTACACCTTC.

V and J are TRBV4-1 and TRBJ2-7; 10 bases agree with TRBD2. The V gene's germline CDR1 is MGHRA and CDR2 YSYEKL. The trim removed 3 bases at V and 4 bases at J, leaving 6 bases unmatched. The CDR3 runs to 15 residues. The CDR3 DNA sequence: TGCGCCAGCAGCCAGGCACTAGCGGGATCTTACGAGCAGTACTTC. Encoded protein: CASSQALAGSYEQYF.

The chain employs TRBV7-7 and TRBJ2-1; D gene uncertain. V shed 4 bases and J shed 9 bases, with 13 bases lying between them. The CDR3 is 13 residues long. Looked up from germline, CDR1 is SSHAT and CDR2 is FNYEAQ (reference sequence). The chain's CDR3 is CASSSLIGREQFF. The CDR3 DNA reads TGTGCCAGCAGCTCCTTGATCGGGCGTGAGCAGTTCTTC.

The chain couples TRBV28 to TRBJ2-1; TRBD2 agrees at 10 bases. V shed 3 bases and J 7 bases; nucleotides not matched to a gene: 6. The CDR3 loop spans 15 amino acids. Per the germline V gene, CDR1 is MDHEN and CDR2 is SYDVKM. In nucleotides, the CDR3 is TGTGCCAGCAGTTTCCTAGCGGGGGTAAGGAATGAGCAGTTCTTC. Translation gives CASSFLAGVRNEQFF. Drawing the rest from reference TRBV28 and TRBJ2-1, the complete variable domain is DVKVTQSSRYLVKRTGEKVFLECVQDMDHENMFWYRQDPGLGLRLIYFSYDVKMKEKGDIPEGYSVSREKKERFSLILESASTNQTSMYLCASSFLAGVRNEQFFGPGTRLTVL.

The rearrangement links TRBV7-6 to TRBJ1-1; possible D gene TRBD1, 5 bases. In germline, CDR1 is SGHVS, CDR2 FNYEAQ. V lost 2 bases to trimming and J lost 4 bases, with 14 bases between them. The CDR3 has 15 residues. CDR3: CASSLSRGRGTEAFF. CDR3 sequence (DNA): TGTGCCAGCAGCTTAAGTAGGGGAAGGGGCACTGAAGCTTTCTTT.

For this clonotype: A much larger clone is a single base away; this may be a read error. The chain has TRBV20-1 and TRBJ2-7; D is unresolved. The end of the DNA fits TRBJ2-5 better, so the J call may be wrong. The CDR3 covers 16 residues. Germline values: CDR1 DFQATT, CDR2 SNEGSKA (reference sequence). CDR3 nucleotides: TGCAGTGCTACCCCGGAGACACGCAGAAATCGAGAGACCCAGTACTTC. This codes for CSATPETRRNRETQYF.

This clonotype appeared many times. The CDR3 DNA sequence: TGTGCCAGCAGGCAGGACAGGGGATCCTACAATGAGCAGTTCTTC. It encodes CASRQDRGSYNEQFF. V gene TRBV7-2 combines with J gene TRBJ2-1; 9 nucleotides align to TRBD1. The CDR3 loop spans 15 amino acids. The germline gives CDR1 SGHTA, CDR2 FQGNSA. The junction had 4 bases not matched to a gene; V was cut back by 6 bases and J by 1 base.

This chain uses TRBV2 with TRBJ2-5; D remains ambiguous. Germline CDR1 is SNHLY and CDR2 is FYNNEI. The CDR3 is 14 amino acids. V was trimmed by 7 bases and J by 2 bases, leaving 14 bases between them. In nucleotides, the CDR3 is TGTGCCAGCAAACCGGACCAGACTCAAGAGACCCAGTACTTC. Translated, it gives CASKPDQTQETQYF.

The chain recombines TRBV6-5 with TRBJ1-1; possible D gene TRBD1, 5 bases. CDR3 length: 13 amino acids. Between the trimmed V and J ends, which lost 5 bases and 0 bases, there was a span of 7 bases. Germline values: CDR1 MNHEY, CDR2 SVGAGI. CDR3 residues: CASSIGVNTEAFF. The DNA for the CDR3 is TGTGCCAGCAGTATAGGGGTGAACACTGAAGCTTTCTTT.

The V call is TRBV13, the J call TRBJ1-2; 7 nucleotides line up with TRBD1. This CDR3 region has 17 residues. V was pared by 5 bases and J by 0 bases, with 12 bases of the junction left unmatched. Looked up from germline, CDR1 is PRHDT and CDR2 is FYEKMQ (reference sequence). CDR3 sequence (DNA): TGTGCCAGCAGCCCGCCGGGACAGAATTTAGCTAACTATGGCTACACCTTC. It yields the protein CASSPPGQNLANYGYTF. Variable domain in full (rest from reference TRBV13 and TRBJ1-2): AAGVIQSPRHLIKEKRETATLKCYPIPRHDTVYWYQQGPGQDPQFLISFYEKMQSDKGSIPDRFSAQQFSDYHSELNMSSLELGDSALYFCASSPPGQNLANYGYTFGSGTRLTVV.

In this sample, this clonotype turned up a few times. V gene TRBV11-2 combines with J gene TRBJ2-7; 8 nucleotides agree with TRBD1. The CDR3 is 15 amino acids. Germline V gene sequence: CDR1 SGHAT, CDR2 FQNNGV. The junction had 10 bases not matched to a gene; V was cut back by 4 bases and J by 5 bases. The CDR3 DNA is TGTGCCAGCAGCTCACTGTGGACAGGGAACCACGAGCAGTACTTC. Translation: CASSSLWTGNHEQYF.

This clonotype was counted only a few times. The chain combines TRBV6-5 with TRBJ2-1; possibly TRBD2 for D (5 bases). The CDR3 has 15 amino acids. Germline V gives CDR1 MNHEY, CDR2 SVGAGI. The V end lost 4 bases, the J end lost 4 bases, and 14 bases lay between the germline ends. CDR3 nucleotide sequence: TGTGCCAGCAGTTCCGAACTAGGAAGGTACAATGAGCAGTTCTTC. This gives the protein CASSSELGRYNEQFF.

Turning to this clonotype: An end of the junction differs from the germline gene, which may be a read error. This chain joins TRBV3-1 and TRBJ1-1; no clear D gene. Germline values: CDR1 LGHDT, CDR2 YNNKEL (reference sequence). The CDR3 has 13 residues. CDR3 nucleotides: TGTGCCAGCAACCAAGACGCGGATGGTGAAGCTTTCTTT. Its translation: CASNQDADGEAFF.

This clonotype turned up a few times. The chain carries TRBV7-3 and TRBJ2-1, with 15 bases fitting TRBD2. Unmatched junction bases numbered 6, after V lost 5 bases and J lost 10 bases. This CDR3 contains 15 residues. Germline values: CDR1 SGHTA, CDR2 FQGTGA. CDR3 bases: TGTGCCAGCAGCACAAGGGGACTAGCGGGAGGAGAGCAGTTCTTC. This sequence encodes CASSTRGLAGGEQFF.

The CDR3, as DNA: TGTGCCAGCAGCCTAGGATGGGGGAGAACAGATACGCAGTATTTT. Translating it yields CASSLGWGRTDTQYF. The genes are TRBV7-2 and TRBJ2-3, with D perhaps being TRBD1 or TRBD2 (5 bases each). Germline V gives CDR1 SGHTA, CDR2 FQGNSA. Trimming cost V 5 bases and J 3 bases, with 15 bases left between them. The CDR3 has 15 residues.

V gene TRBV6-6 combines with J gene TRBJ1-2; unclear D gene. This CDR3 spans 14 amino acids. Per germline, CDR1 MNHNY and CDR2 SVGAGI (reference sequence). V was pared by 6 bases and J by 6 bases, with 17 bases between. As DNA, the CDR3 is TGTGCCAGCAGGCCGACGGGTATTAGGAATGGCTACACCTTC. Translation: CASRPTGIRNGYTF.

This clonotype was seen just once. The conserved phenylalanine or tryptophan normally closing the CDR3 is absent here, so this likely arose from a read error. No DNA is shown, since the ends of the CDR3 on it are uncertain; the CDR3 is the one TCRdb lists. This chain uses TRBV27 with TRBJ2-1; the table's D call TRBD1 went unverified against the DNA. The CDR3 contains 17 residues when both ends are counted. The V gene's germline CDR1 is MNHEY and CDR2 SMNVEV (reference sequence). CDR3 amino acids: CASSLTLSGGDGYTFGS.